The 31 T cell receptor beta chains below all came from one sample that was sequenced in a study of T cell repertoires in urothelial bladder cancer (dated by TCRdb to about 2019). Preparation of the library involved the immunoSEQ multiplex PCR assay. The source is immuneACCESS, and TCRdb retained only in-frame sequences with V and J called. Part of the clones is not carried over; for the studies checked, unresolved V genes explain less than half of this, and the remainder is unexplained. The sample table lists about 6,400 clones, 70% to 75% of them with a count of one. Clones ranked in the top ten supply about 12% of the sample. Material: tumor-infiltrating cells from bladder cancer. The receptor source for this set is a human donor with urothelial carcinoma.

The chain recombines TRBV5-4 with TRBJ1-1; tentative D call: TRBD1 (5 bases). The CDR3 sequence is 17 residues long. V lost 1 base, J lost 0 bases, and 16 bases lay in between. Germline CDR1 reads SGHNT; CDR2 reads YYREEE (reference sequence). The DNA of the CDR3 is TGTGCCAGCAGCTTGCGCGACAGAGGGAGAATGAACACTGAAGCTTTCTTT. The encoded protein is CASSLRDRGRMNTEAFF. The full variable domain, with the rest looked up from reference TRBV5-4 and TRBJ1-1, is ETGVTQSPTHLIKTRGQQVTLRCSSQSGHNTVSWYQQALGQGPQFIFQYYREEENGRGNFPPRFSGLQFPNYSSELNVNALELDDSALYLCASSLRDRGRMNTEAFFGQGTRLTVV.

The chain recombines TRBV7-3 with TRBJ2-7, with D unresolved. V gave up 2 bases and J gave up 1 base, with 12 bases separating them. This CDR3 has 15 amino acids. Germline CDR1 and CDR2: SGHTA and FQGTGA. DNA for the CDR3: TGTGCCAGCAGCTTAGGAACACTTGTATCCTACGAGCAGTACTTC. This codes for CASSLGTLVSYEQYF.

The V call is TRBV28, the J call TRBJ1-5; D is ambiguous. The CDR3 spans 13 residues. Germline V gene sequence: CDR1 MDHEN, CDR2 SYDVKM. V was pared by 4 bases and J by 7 bases, with 11 bases between. The CDR3 loop is CASSYVAGQPQHF. The CDR3 nucleotides read TGTGCCAGCAGTTATGTGGCAGGCCAGCCCCAGCATTTT.

The chain uses TRBV5-1 and TRBJ2-1; 9 nucleotides agree with TRBD2. The V segment lost 5 bases and the J segment 5 bases; nucleotides outside the gene matches: 2. This CDR3 has 13 amino acids. Germline assignment: CDR1 SGHRS and CDR2 YFSETQ. DNA for the CDR3: TGCGCCAGCAGAAGCGGGGGGAACAATGAGCAGTTCTTC. It yields the protein CASRSGGNNEQFF.

V usage is TRBV5-6 and J usage is TRBJ2-3, with D tentatively TRBD1 (7 bases). V was clipped by 3 bases and J by 2 bases, with 16 bases between them. Germline CDR1 is SGHDT and CDR2 is YYEEEE. The CDR3 covers 16 residues. CDR3 sequence: CASSSYQGGITDTQYF. For the CDR3, the DNA is TGTGCCAGCAGCTCATACCAGGGGGGCATCACAGATACGCAGTATTTT. The full variable domain, in which reference TRBV5-6 and TRBJ2-3 provide the parts outside the CDR3, is DAGVTQSPTHLIKTRGQQVTLRCSPKSGHDTVSWYQQALGQGPQFIFQYYEEEERQRGNFPDRFSGHQFPNYSSELNVNALLLGDSALYLCASSSYQGGITDTQYFGPGTRLTVL.

This chain uses TRBV5-4 with TRBJ2-1; TRBD1 matches at 8 bases. The germline gives CDR1 SGHNT, CDR2 YYREEE (reference sequence). This CDR3 spans 17 amino acids. V lost 3 bases and J lost 5; bases outside the gene matches: 13. Written as DNA, the CDR3 is TGTGCCAGCAGCTCACGCCTGGGGACAGGCGGCGACAATGAGCAGTTCTTC. This sequence encodes CASSSRLGTGGDNEQFF.

J is TRBJ2-3 and V is TRBV2; no firm D call. V lost 7 bases to trimming and J lost 0 bases, with 5 bases between them. The germline V gene encodes CDR1 SNHLY and CDR2 FYNNEI. The CDR3 spans 12 residues. The CDR3 nucleotides read TGTGCCAGCACCTTGAGCACAGATACGCAGTATTTT. The encoded protein is CASTLSTDTQYF. Together with reference TRBV2 and TRBJ2-3, the CDR3 gives the full variable domain: EPEVTQTPSHQVTQMGQEVILRCVPISNHLYFYWYRQILGQKVEFLVSFYNNEISEKSEIFDDQFSVERPDGSNFTLKIRSTKLEDSAMYFCASTLSTDTQYFGPGTRLTVL.

V is TRBV12-5 and J is TRBJ2-1; no clear D gene. The V end was cut by 5 bases, the J end by 6 bases, with 11 bases between. Germline-derived CDR1 and CDR2 are LGHNT and FRNRAP. This CDR3 comprises 13 residues. The chain's CDR3 is CASGPEISNEQFF. The CDR3 bases are TGTGCTAGTGGTCCCGAGATAAGCAATGAGCAGTTCTTC.

The chain is built from TRBV6-1 and TRBJ2-5; D gene ambiguous. Trimming shortened V by 1 base and J by 4 bases, and 4 bases separated the two germline ends. The germline V gene encodes CDR1 MNHNS and CDR2 SASEGT. CDR3 size: 12 residues. Here the CDR3 reads CASSEVRETQYF. CDR3 coding DNA: TGTGCCAGCAGTGAAGTCAGAGAGACCCAGTACTTC.

This chain connects TRBV6-1 to TRBJ2-4; 10 positions agree with TRBD2. The germline gives CDR1 MNHNS, CDR2 SASEGT. This CDR3 is 18 amino acids long. J lost 6 bases, V lost 3 bases, and 14 bases had no gene match. Here the CDR3 DNA reads TGTGCCAGCAGTGAGGGGGTAGCGGGGGGTCTTACATTAAACATTCAGTACTTC. It yields the protein CASSEGVAGGLTLNIQYF.

The chain has TRBV5-1 and TRBJ1-2, with TRBD1 matching over 8 bases. Per germline, CDR1 SGHRS and CDR2 YFSETQ. Trimming took 5 bases from V and 6 from J; bases not matched to a gene: 9. There are 14 residues in the CDR3. The CDR3 nucleotides are TGCGCCAGCAGATTACAGGGGGGGAAGAATGGCTACACCTTC. Translating gives CASRLQGGKNGYTF.

The chain joins TRBV15 to TRBJ2-7; no firm D call. Germline V gene lookup returns CDR1 LNHNV and CDR2 YYDKDF (reference sequence). The CDR3 sequence is 14 residues long. V lost 1 base, J lost 2 bases, and 9 bases lay in between. CDR3 in amino acids: CATSRGTDTYEQYF. CDR3 nucleotides: TGTGCCACCAGCAGAGGGACGGATACCTACGAGCAGTACTTC. The whole variable domain, remainder taken from reference TRBV15 and TRBJ2-7, is DAMVIQNPRYQVTQFGKPVTLSCSQTLNHNVMYWYQQKSSQAPKLLFHYYDKDFNNEADTPDNFQSRRPNTSFCFLDIRSPGLGDTAMYLCATSRGTDTYEQYFGPGTRLTVT.

This chain links TRBV5-1 with TRBJ1-2, with TRBD1 matching 9 bases. The CDR3 is 19 residues long. The germline gives CDR1 SGHRS, CDR2 YFSETQ. Trimming cost V 3 bases and J 4 bases; bases outside gene matches: 19. CDR3 region: CASSSTKTGGDALLYGYTF. As DNA, the CDR3 is TGCGCCAGCAGCTCGACTAAAACAGGGGGCGACGCTTTACTCTATGGCTACACCTTC.

The V call is TRBV11-2, the J call TRBJ2-7, with unresolved D. Deletions cut 1 base from V and 0 bases from J, with 10 bases between. The CDR3 totals 15 residues. The germline CDR1 and CDR2 sequences are SGHAT and FQNNGV. The CDR3 spells CASSLGQRASYEQYF. DNA of the CDR3: TGTGCCAGCAGCTTAGGTCAGAGAGCCTCCTACGAGCAGTACTTC.

The gene calls are TRBV28 and TRBJ1-1; D unclear. With 5 bases removed from V and 7 bases from J, the gap between germline ends came to 8 bases. This CDR3 comprises 11 residues. The V gene's germline CDR1 is MDHEN and CDR2 SYDVKM. The DNA for the CDR3 is TGTGCCAGCAGTGGCATCAGTGAAGCTTTCTTT. Translation gives CASSGISEAFF.

This clone was recorded only once. The CDR3 DNA reads TGTGCCAGCTCACCGACAGATTTCGAGCAGTACTTC. This translates into CASSPTDFEQYF. The chain has TRBV18 and TRBJ2-7; possibly TRBD1 for D (5 bases). V was clipped by 3 bases and J by 6 bases, with 9 bases between them. The germline V gene has CDR1 KGHSH and CDR2 LQKENI. The CDR3 totals 12 residues.

The chain joins TRBV6-5 to TRBJ1-6; 8 nucleotides match TRBD1. The V and J ends lost 2 bases and 7 bases, in that order; junction bases with no gene match: 7. The CDR3 runs 16 residues. Germline CDR1 and CDR2: MNHEY and SVGAGI. CDR3 loop: CASSYARTGRNSPLHF. DNA of the CDR3: TGTGCCAGCAGTTACGCTAGGACAGGGAGGAATTCACCCCTCCACTTT.

In its sample, this clone was seen once. The chain is built from TRBV5-1 and TRBJ2-3; 7 bases align to TRBD2. Per the germline V gene, CDR1 is SGHRS and CDR2 is YFSETQ. The CDR3 consists of 14 residues. V lost 3 bases to trimming and J lost 0 bases; unmatched junction nucleotides: 1. CDR3 bases: TGCGCCAGCAGCTGGGGGGGTAGCACAGATACGCAGTATTTT. Its translation: CASSWGGSTDTQYF.

This clone is a singleton in its sample. This CDR3 reads CASSLQGGRYGYTF. The CDR3 DNA reads as TGTGCCAGCAGTCTCCAGGGGGGTCGATATGGCTACACCTTC. The V and J genes are TRBV6-5 and TRBJ1-2; 7 bases align to TRBD1. Unmatched junction bases numbered 8, after V lost 5 bases and J lost 5 bases. Germline assignment: CDR1 MNHEY and CDR2 SVGAGI. The CDR3 runs 14 residues.

The chain links TRBV7-9 to TRBJ2-7, with 12 bases that match TRBD2. Per the germline V gene, CDR1 is SEHNR and CDR2 is FQNEAQ (reference sequence). There are 15 residues in the CDR3. J lost 10 bases, V lost 4 bases, and 11 bases had no gene match. CDR3 sequence: CASSSPSGTSGFQYF. Here the CDR3 DNA reads TGTGCCAGCAGCTCACCTTCCGGGACTAGCGGGTTCCAGTACTTC.

This clone was counted a single time. The V gene is TRBV25-1, the J gene TRBJ2-7, with TRBD1 matching over 9 bases. Germline CDR1 and CDR2: MGHDK and SYGVNS. V gave up 7 bases and J gave up 3 bases; unmatched junction bases: 4. The CDR3 spans 13 residues. The CDR3 DNA reads TGTGCCAGCAAGGGACAGGGCTACTACGAGCAGTACTTC. Translated, it gives CASKGQGYYEQYF.

The chain carries TRBV19 and TRBJ1-2; 7 nucleotides match TRBD1. The CDR3 loop spans 16 amino acids. The V gene end was trimmed by 11 bases and the J gene end by 4 bases; junction bases not matched to a gene: 19. Germline loops: CDR1 LNHDA, CDR2 SQIVND (reference sequence). The CDR3 bases are TGTGCCGTGGGATCGGACAGGCTGACTTTCGGCTATGGCTACACCTTC. Its translation: CAVGSDRLTFGYGYTF. The full variable domain, rest sourced from reference TRBV19 and TRBJ1-2, is DGGITQSPKYLFRKEGQNVTLSCEQNLNHDAMYWYRQDPGQGLRLIYYSQIVNDFQKGDIAEGYSVSREKKESFPLTVTSAQKNPTAFYLCAVGSDRLTFGYGYTFGSGTRLTVV.

In this sample, this clone turned up once. J is TRBJ2-6 and V is TRBV7-7; D assignment may be TRBD1 or TRBD2 (5 bases each). Per the germline V gene, CDR1 is SSHAT and CDR2 is FNYEAQ (reference sequence). CDR3 length equals 15 residues. V lost 5 bases and J 2 bases, leaving 10 bases between the germline ends. The CDR3 spells CASSPMGAGANVLTF. CDR3 nucleotide sequence: TGTGCCAGCAGCCCCATGGGGGCTGGGGCCAACGTCCTGACTTTC.

The V and J genes are TRBV7-9 and TRBJ2-1; D call uncertain. The CDR3 is made up of 13 amino acids. Trimming stripped 6 bases from V and 4 bases from J, with 10 bases between. Germline V gene sequence: CDR1 SEHNR, CDR2 FQNEAQ (reference sequence). The CDR3 bases are TGTGCCAGCAGTCCTGCAAATTACAATGAGCAGTTCTTC. Translating gives CASSPANYNEQFF.

In this sample, this clone turned up a few times. The chain has TRBV5-6 and TRBJ2-2; D may be TRBD1 (5 bases). This CDR3 is 14 amino acids long. Looked up from germline, CDR1 is SGHDT and CDR2 is YYEEEE. V lost 7 bases and J 4 bases, leaving 14 bases between the germline ends. CDR3 residues: CASSGRLSTGELFF. The DNA for the CDR3 is TGTGCCAGCTCAGGGCGGCTATCCACCGGGGAGCTGTTTTTT.

The chain links TRBV27 to TRBJ2-7, with D maybe TRBD1 (6 bases). This CDR3 contains 18 residues. The V end was cut by 4 bases, the J end by 0 bases, with 22 bases between. From germline, CDR1 is MNHEY and CDR2 SMNVEV (reference sequence). CDR3 loop: CASSSDRRPTLGSYEQYF. In DNA form, the CDR3 reads TGTGCCAGCAGTTCTGACAGGAGACCTACTCTTGGCTCCTACGAGCAGTACTTC.

The rearrangement links TRBV2 to TRBJ2-7; D gene unclear. Germline V gene lookup returns CDR1 SNHLY and CDR2 FYNNEI. The CDR3 has 12 residues. V lost 2 bases and J 1 base, leaving 3 bases between the germline ends. Here the CDR3 reads CASSESSYEQYF. CDR3 bases: TGTGCCAGCAGTGAAAGTTCCTACGAGCAGTACTTC.

The chain joins TRBV7-2 to TRBJ1-2; D gene ambiguous. CDR1 and CDR2 from the germline V gene are SGHTA and FQGNSA. V was shortened by 5 bases and J by 4 bases, with 11 bases between the two germline ends. This CDR3 contains 13 residues. CDR3 DNA sequence: TGTGCCAGCAGCCGCGGATTTGGCTATGGCTACACCTTC. As protein: CASSRGFGYGYTF.

This chain links TRBV19 with TRBJ1-1; 7 bases fit TRBD1. Losses at the gene ends were 2 bases for V and 4 bases for J; bases not matched to a gene: 7. The CDR3 spans 15 residues. CDR1 and CDR2 (germline): LNHDA, SQIVND (reference sequence). The CDR3 bases are TGTGCCAGTAGTATACGGACAGGTAAAGGCACTGAAGCTTTCTTT. It codes for CASSIRTGKGTEAFF.

V and J are TRBV7-2 and TRBJ2-7; TRBD1 might be the D (5 bases). Germline assignment: CDR1 SGHTA and CDR2 FQGNSA. The CDR3 is made up of 15 amino acids. V was cut by 2 bases and J by 2 bases, with 13 bases left in between. For the CDR3, the DNA is TGTGCCAGCAGCTTAAGCAGGGATTCAGCCTACGAGCAGTACTTC. Translating gives CASSLSRDSAYEQYF.

In this sample, this clone turned up a few times. V usage is TRBV18 and J usage is TRBJ2-7; 11 bases align to TRBD1. The CDR3 is made up of 14 amino acids. CDR1 is KGHSH and CDR2 is LQKENI in the germline V gene. J lost 7 bases, V lost 3 bases, and 5 bases had no gene match. The CDR3 loop reads CASSPMDRGHEQYF. CDR3 coding DNA: TGTGCCAGCTCACCGATGGACAGGGGGCATGAGCAGTACTTC.